The source of this T cell receptor beta chain is a study of T cells in Graves' hyperthyroidism and ophthalmopathy. The hyperthyroidism was newly diagnosed and had lasted under 2 months; the patients were aged 18 to 65. Lactation, pregnancy, other autoimmune disease or uncontrolled infection led to exclusion of patients. This clonotype occurred many times. The antigen is undetermined. CDR3 length: 14 amino acids. V gave up 6 bases and J gave up 1 base, with 12 bases separating them. TCR beta CDR3 region amplification was performed from RNA transcripts. The primer set for the first-round RT-PCR of the TCR CDR3 was HTBI. From the multiplex PCR reads, TCRdb called clonotypes with MiXCR, one entry per CDR3 protein. The sample lists about 400,000 distinct CDR3 sequences, about 15% occurring once. Regarding the study as a whole: With a median lead of approximately 6.4 months before onset, the model predicted ophthalmopathy.

Sequencing input: blood. The TCR comes from a woman aged 25 to 39 with Graves' hyperthyroidism. The gene calls are TRBV12-3 or TRBV12-4 and TRBJ1-1; no clear D. The CDR3 bases are TGTGCCAGCAGAGGCGGCAGTTCGAACACTGAAGCTTTCTTT. It yields the protein CASRGGSSNTEAFF.